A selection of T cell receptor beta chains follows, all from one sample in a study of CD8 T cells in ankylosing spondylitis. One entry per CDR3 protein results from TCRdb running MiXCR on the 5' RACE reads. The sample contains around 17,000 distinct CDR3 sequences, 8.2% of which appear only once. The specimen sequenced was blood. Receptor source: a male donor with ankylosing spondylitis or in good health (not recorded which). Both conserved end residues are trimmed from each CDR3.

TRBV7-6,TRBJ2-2,ASTLRGADTGELF
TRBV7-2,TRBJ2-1,ASSLGGQGYNEQF
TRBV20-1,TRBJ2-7,SASLPGQGYYEQY
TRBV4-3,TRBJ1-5,ASSLGNSQPQH
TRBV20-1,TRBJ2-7,SARDYGTYEQY
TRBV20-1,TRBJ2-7,SAGSGGAPGYEQY
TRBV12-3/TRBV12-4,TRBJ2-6,ASSSGTGTGANVLT
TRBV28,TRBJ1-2,ASSPPLDRHYGYT
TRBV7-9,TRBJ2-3,ASRPNTSTDTQY
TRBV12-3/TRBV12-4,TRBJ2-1,ASSWDTEQF
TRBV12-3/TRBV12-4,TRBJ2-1,ASIQYGTNGNEQF
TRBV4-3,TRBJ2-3,ASSQETGIDTQY
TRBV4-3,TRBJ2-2,ASSQGLREALF
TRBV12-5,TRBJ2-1,ASGLAGNEQF
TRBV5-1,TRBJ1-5,ASRSGTGGVNQPQH
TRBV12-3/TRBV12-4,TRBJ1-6,ASSLRQFNSPLH
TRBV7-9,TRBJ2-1,ASSFGSSYNEQF
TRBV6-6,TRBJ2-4,ASSSIRESKNIQY
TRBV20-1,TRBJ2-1,SARDLMNYNEQF
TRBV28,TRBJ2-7,ASSFTQSLSYEQY
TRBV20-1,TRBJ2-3,SARDGGRGSDTQY
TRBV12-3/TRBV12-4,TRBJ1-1,ASSLKRQGVQPNTEAF
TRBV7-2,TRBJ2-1,ASSLGQGRDEQF
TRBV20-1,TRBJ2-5,SLSGGETQY
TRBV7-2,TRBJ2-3,ASSSTTPTQY
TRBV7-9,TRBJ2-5,ASTPRAQETQY
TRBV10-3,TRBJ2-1,AISSGRAGVRDEQF
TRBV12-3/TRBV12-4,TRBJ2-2,ASRVSGGNTGELF
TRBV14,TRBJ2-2,ASSQFSGGPYANTGELF
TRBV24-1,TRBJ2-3,ATSVGGSSTDTQY
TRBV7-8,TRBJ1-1,ASSPGWGNTEAF
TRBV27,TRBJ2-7,ASSMGPRGVNEQY
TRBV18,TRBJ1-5,ASSPGDQPQH